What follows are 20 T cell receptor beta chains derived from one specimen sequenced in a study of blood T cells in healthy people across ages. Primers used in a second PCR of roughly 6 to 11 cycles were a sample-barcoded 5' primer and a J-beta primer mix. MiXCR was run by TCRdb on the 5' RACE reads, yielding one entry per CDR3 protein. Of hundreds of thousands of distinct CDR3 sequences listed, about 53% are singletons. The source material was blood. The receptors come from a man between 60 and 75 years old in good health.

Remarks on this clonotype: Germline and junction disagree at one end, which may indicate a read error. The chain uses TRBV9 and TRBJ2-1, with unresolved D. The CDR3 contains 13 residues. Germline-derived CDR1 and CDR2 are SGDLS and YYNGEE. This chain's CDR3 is CASSPQNKNEQLF. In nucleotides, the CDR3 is TGTGCCAGCAGCCCCCAAAATAAGAATGAGCAGTTATTC.

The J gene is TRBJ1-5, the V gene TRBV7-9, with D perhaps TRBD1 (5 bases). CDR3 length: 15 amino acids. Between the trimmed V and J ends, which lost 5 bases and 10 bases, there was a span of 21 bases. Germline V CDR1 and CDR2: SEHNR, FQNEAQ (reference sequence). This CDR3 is CASSPRGRESGPQHF. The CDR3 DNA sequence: TGTGCCAGCAGCCCCCGGGGCAGAGAATCAGGTCCCCAGCATTTT. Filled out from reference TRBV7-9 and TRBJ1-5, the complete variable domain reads DTGVSQNPRHKITKRGQNVTFRCDPISEHNRLYWYRQTLGQGPEFLTYFQNEAQLEKSRLLSDRFSAERPKGSFSTLEIQRTEQGDSAMYLCASSPRGRESGPQHFGDGTRLSIL.

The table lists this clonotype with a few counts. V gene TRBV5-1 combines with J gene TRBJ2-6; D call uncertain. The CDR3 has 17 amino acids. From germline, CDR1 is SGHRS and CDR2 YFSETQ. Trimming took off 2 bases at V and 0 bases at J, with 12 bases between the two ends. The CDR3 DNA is TGCGCCAGCAGCTTCGGCCCCTCCGGCTCTGGGGCCAACGTCCTGACTTTC. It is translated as CASSFGPSGSGANVLTF. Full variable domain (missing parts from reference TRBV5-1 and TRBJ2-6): KAGVTQTPRYLIKTRGQQVTLSCSPISGHRSVSWYQQTPGQGLQFLFEYFSETQRNKGNFPGRFSGRQFSNSRSEMNVSTLELGDSALYLCASSFGPSGSGANVLTFGAGSRLTVL.

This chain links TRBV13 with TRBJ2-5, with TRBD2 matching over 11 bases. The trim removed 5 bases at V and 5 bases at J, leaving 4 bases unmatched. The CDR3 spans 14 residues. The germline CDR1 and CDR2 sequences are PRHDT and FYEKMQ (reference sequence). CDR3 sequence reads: CASSLLAGDETQYF. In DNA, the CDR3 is TGTGCCAGCAGCCTACTAGCGGGGGATGAGACCCAGTACTTC.

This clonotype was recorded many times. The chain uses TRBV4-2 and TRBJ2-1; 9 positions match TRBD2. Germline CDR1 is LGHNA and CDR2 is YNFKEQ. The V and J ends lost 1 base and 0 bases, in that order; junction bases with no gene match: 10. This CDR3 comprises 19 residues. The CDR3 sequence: CASSQVRAGGPGSYNEQFF. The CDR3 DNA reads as TGTGCCAGCAGCCAAGTTAGGGCGGGGGGGCCGGGCTCCTACAATGAGCAGTTCTTC.

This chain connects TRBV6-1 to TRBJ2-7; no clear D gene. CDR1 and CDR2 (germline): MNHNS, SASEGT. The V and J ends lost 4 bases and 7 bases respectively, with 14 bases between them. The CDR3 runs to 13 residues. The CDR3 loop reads CASSVSVNNEQYF. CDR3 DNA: TGTGCCAGCAGTGTCTCGGTTAACAATGAGCAGTACTTC.

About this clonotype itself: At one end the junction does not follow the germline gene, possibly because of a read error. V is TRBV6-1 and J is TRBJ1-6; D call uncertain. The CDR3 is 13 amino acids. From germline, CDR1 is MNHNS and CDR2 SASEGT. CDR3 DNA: TGTGCCAGCAATGAAGGAGGGAATTCACCCCTCCACTTT. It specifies CASNEGGNSPLHF.

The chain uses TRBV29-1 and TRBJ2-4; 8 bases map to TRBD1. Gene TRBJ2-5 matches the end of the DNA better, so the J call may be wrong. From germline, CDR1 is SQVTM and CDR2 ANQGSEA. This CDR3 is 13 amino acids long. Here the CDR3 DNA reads TGCAGCGTACACGACAGGGGAGCAGAGACCCAGTACTTC. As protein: CSVHDRGAETQYF.

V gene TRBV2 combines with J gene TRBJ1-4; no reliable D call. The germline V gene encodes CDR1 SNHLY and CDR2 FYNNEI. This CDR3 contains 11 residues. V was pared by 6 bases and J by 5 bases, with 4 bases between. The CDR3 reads CASRINEKLFF. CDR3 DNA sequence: TGTGCCAGCAGGATAAATGAAAAACTGTTTTTT.

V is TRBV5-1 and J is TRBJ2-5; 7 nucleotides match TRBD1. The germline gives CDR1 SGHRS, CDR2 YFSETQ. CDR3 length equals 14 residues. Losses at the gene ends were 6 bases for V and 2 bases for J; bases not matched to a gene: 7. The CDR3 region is CASNRQGLQETQYF. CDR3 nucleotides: TGCGCCAGCAACCGACAGGGATTACAAGAGACCCAGTACTTC. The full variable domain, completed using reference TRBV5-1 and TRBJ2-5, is KAGVTQTPRYLIKTRGQQVTLSCSPISGHRSVSWYQQTPGQGLQFLFEYFSETQRNKGNFPGRFSGRQFSNSRSEMNVSTLELGDSALYLCASNRQGLQETQYFGPGTRLLVL.

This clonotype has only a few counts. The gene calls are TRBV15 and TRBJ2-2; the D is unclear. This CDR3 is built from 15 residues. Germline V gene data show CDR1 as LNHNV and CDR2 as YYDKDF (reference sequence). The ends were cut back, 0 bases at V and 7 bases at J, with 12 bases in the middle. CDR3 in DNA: TGTGCCACCAGCAGAGATCTATCTGGTAGCGGGGAGCTGTTTTTT. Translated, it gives CATSRDLSGSGELFF.

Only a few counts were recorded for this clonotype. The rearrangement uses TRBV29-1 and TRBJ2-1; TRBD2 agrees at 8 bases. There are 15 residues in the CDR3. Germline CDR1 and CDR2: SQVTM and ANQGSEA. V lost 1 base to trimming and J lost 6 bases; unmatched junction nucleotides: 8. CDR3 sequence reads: CSVEGTRGDSNEQFF. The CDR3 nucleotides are TGCAGCGTTGAAGGTACGCGGGGGGACTCCAATGAGCAGTTCTTC.

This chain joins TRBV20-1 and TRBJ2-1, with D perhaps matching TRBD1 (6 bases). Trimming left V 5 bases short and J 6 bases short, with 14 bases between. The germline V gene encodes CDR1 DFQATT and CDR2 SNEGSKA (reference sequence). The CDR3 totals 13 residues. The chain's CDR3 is CSAVRTARNEQFF. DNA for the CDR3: TGCAGTGCTGTCCGGACAGCACGCAATGAGCAGTTCTTC.

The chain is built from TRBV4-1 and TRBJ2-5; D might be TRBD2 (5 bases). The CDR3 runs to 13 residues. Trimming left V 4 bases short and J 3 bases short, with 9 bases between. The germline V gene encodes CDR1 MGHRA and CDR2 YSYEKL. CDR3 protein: CASSRQREETQYF. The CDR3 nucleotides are TGCGCCAGCAGCCGGCAGAGGGAAGAGACCCAGTACTTC.

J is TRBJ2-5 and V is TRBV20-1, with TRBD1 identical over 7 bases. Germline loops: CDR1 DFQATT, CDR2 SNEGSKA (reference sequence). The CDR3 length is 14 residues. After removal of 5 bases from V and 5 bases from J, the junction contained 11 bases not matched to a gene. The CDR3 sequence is CSAVDPTGKETQYF. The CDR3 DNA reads TGCAGTGCTGTCGACCCGACAGGGAAGGAGACCCAGTACTTC.

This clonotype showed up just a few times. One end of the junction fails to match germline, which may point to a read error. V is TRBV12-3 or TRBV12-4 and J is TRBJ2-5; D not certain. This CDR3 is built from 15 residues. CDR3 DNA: TGTGCCAGTAGTTTAGAACGGGCGGTTCAAGAGACCCAGTACTTC. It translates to CASSLERAVQETQYF.

The CDR3, as DNA: TGTGCCAGCAGTTCCCACACAGGGGGGCAGTATTTT. It is translated as CASSSHTGGQYF. The chain joins TRBV12-3 or TRBV12-4 to TRBJ2-3; 8 bases are a match to TRBD1. V lost 4 bases, J lost 11 bases, and 5 bases stayed unmatched. This CDR3 spans 12 amino acids.

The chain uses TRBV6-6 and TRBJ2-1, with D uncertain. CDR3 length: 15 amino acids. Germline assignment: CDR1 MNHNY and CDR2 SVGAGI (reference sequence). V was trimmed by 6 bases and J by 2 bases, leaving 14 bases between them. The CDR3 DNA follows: TGTGCCAGCAGCCAGACCCTGGGCGCCTACAATGAGCAGTTCTTC. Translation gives CASSQTLGAYNEQFF.

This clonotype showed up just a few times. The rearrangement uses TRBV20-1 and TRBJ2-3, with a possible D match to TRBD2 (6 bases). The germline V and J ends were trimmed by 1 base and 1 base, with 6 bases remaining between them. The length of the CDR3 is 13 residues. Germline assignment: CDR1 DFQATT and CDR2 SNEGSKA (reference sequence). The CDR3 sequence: CSARGGGTDTQYF. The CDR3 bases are TGCAGTGCTAGAGGGGGGGGCACAGATACGCAGTATTTT.

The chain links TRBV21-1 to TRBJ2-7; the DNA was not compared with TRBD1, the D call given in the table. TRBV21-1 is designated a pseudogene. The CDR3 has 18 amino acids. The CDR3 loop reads CASSKERVRTGQVYEQYF. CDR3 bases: TGTGCCAGCAGCAAAGAGAGGGTCAGGACAGGGCAGGTCTACGAGCAGTACTTC.